Listed below are T cell receptor beta chains from one sample, sequenced in a study of blood T cell repertoires in COVID-19. Method: immunoSEQ multiplex PCR; TCRdb's copy keeps in-frame clones and lacks some. Seen here are about 39,000 clones, 75% to 90% observed once, and the top ten hold over 3.5%. Sequencing was carried out using peripheral blood. Receptors were obtained from a man aged 60 to 69 with acute or convalescent COVID-19. CDR3s include the opening cysteine and the closing phenylalanine or tryptophan. Fields, in order: CDR3 protein, CDR3 DNA, clone size, J gene, D gene, V gene. D genes are given only for firm matches. Rows may omit the clone size; those that give it use once, few, many or a size class.

CDR3: CASSLPAVAEAFF
DNA: TGTGCCAGCAGCTTACCGGCGGTCGCTGAAGCTTTCTTT
size: once
J: TRBJ1-1
D: .
V: TRBV7-2

CDR3: CASSSQVHNEQFF
DNA: TGTGCCAGCAGCTCCCAGGTACACAATGAGCAGTTCTTC
size: .
J: TRBJ2-1
D: .
V: TRBV7-2

CDR3: CATSPSGTTDTQYF
DNA: TGTGCCACCAGTCCTAGCGGGACCACAGATACGCAGTATTTT
size: .
J: TRBJ2-3
D: TRBD2
V: TRBV24-1

CDR3: CASSRGQGSYEQYF
DNA: TGTGCCAGCAGCCGGGGACAGGGCTCCTACGAGCAGTACTTC
size: .
J: TRBJ2-7
D: TRBD1
V: TRBV14

CDR3: CASSLSDEQYF
DNA: TGTGCCAGCAGTTTATCGGACGAGCAGTACTTC
size: .
J: TRBJ2-7
D: .
V: TRBV28

CDR3: CASSPFSDEQFF
DNA: TGTGCCAGCAGCCCCTTTAGCGATGAGCAGTTCTTC
size: .
J: TRBJ2-1
D: .
V: TRBV7-9

CDR3: CATTRGLAGANVLTF
DNA: TGTGCCACCACCAGGGGGCTCGCTGGGGCCAACGTCCTGACTTTC
size: .
J: TRBJ2-6
D: TRBD1
V: TRBV28

CDR3: CASRARLSSGNTIYF
DNA: TGTGCCAGCAGGGCGAGGTTAAGCTCTGGAAACACCATATATTTT
size: .
J: TRBJ1-3
D: .
V: TRBV6-5

CDR3: CASSIQGDTEAFF
DNA: TGTGCCAGCAGCATACAGGGGGACACTGAAGCTTTCTTT
size: .
J: TRBJ1-1
D: TRBD1
V: TRBV7-3

CDR3: CASSLPGGTDTQYF
DNA: TGTGCCAGCAGCCTTCCCGGGGGGACAGATACGCAGTATTTT
size: once
J: TRBJ2-3
D: TRBD2
V: TRBV2

CDR3: CASRVQDTQHF
DNA: TGTGCCAGCAGGGTCCAGGACACCCAGCATTTT
size: .
J: TRBJ1-5
D: .
V: TRBV28

CDR3: CASSQGARSQYF
DNA: TGTGCCAGCAGCCAAGGGGCGAGATCTCAGTACTTC
size: .
J: TRBJ2-5
D: .
V: TRBV3-1/TRBV3-2

CDR3: CASSLFLDSMINQPQHF
DNA: TGTGCCAGCAGCTTGTTTCTGGACTCGATGATTAATCAGCCCCAGCATTTT
size: .
J: TRBJ1-5
D: .
V: TRBV5-6

CDR3: CASSSLLSPGQGTSGELFF
DNA: TGTGCCAGCAGCTCCCTACTATCTCCGGGACAGGGGACGAGCGGGGAGCTGTTTTTT
size: .
J: TRBJ2-2
D: TRBD1
V: TRBV5-6

CDR3: CASSLSGSSDEQFF
DNA: TGTGCCAGCTCACTTAGCGGGAGTTCCGATGAGCAGTTCTTC
size: .
J: TRBJ2-1
D: TRBD2
V: TRBV18

CDR3: CASSDQGGGGTDTQYF
DNA: TGTGCCAGCAGTGACCAAGGTGGAGGGGGCACAGATACGCAGTATTTT
size: .
J: TRBJ2-3
D: .
V: TRBV6-1

CDR3: CASTDWTYPSTDTQYF
DNA: TGTGCCAGCACAGACTGGACATACCCTAGCACAGATACGCAGTATTTT
size: .
J: TRBJ2-3
D: .
V: TRBV11-2

CDR3: CASSLWSLGQNYGYTF
DNA: TGTGCCAGCAGTTTATGGTCGCTGGGACAGAATTATGGCTACACCTTC
size: .
J: TRBJ1-2
D: TRBD1
V: TRBV28

CDR3: CASSQAGGPGEQFF
DNA: TGTGCCAGCAGCCAAGCAGGCGGGCCCGGGGAGCAGTTCTTC
size: .
J: TRBJ2-1
D: .
V: TRBV3-1/TRBV3-2

CDR3: CAWSLTSGPYEQYF
DNA: TGTGCCTGGAGCCTTACTAGCGGGCCCTACGAGCAGTACTTC
size: .
J: TRBJ2-7
D: TRBD2
V: TRBV30

CDR3: CASSQQGTNTEAFF
DNA: TGTGCCAGCTCACAACAGGGGACGAACACTGAAGCTTTCTTT
size: .
J: TRBJ1-1
D: TRBD1
V: TRBV18

CDR3: CASSQDLASGRASSYEQYF
DNA: TGTGCCAGCAGCCAAGATCTAGCTAGCGGGAGGGCAAGCTCCTACGAGCAGTACTTC
size: .
J: TRBJ2-7
D: TRBD2
V: TRBV3-1/TRBV3-2

CDR3: CASSSPGESNYGYTF
DNA: TGTGCCAGCAGCTCCCCAGGGGAGTCGAACTATGGCTACACCTTC
size: .
J: TRBJ1-2
D: .
V: TRBV11-2

CDR3: CASSFSISGGGSRETQYF
DNA: TGTGCCAGCAGCTTCTCGATTTCCGGCGGGGGTTCCAGGGAGACCCAGTACTTC
size: .
J: TRBJ2-5
D: TRBD2
V: TRBV7-2

CDR3: CAISETSGMDTQYF
DNA: TGTGCCATCAGTGAAACTAGCGGGATGGATACGCAGTATTTT
size: few
J: TRBJ2-3
D: TRBD2
V: TRBV10-3

CDR3: CASSLGWGGQANTGELFF
DNA: TGTGCCAGCAGCTTAGGGTGGGGAGGACAAGCGAACACCGGGGAGCTGTTTTTT
size: .
J: TRBJ2-2
D: .
V: TRBV7-9

CDR3: CASSFGQGHSPLHF
DNA: TGTGCCAGCAGTTTCGGGCAGGGCCATTCACCCCTCCACTTT
size: .
J: TRBJ1-6
D: .
V: TRBV27

CDR3: CASSLNPLGQKETQYF
DNA: TGCGCCAGCAGCTTGAATCCTTTGGGACAGAAAGAGACCCAGTACTTC
size: few
J: TRBJ2-5
D: TRBD1
V: TRBV5-1

CDR3: CAAAPGTGGYTF
DNA: TGTGCCGCGGCCCCCGGGACAGGCGGCTACACCTTC
size: once
J: TRBJ1-2
D: TRBD1
V: TRBV10-3

CDR3: CASSERENNEQFF
DNA: TGTGCCAGCAGTGAACGGGAGAACAATGAGCAGTTCTTC
size: .
J: TRBJ2-1
D: .
V: TRBV2

CDR3: CASSPSNGGNTEAFF
DNA: TGTGCCAGCAGTCCCTCGAACGGGGGGAACACTGAAGCTTTCTTT
size: .
J: TRBJ1-1
D: .
V: TRBV6-5

CDR3: CASTGQGGNQPQHF
DNA: TGTGCCAGCACCGGACAGGGGGGGAATCAGCCCCAGCATTTT
size: .
J: TRBJ1-5
D: TRBD1
V: TRBV2